The rows below give T cell receptor beta chains drawn from one sample of a study of shared clonotypes between healthy human individuals. TCRdb's table, derived via immunoSEQ multiplex PCR, lists solely in-frame clones and lacks some. The table shows roughly 320,000 clones, with about nine tenths occurring only once. The sequenced sample was memory CD8+ T cells sorted from blood. The source of these receptors is a man aged 18 to 30 in good health. Both conserved end residues are part of each CDR3. A D gene is named only where the DNA matches it firmly. Only part of the rows carry a size: once, few, many, or a class if the clone is expanded.

D	V	size	J	DNA	CDR3
.	TRBV4-1	.	TRBJ1-3	TGCGCCAGCAGCCAAGGCCGGTTTGTCCCTGGAAACACCATATATTTT	CASSQGRFVPGNTIYF
TRBD2	TRBV6-1	.	TRBJ2-1	TGTGCCAGCAGTGAAGTGTGGGCGGGGGGGCTCAATGAGCAGTTCTTC	CASSEVWAGGLNEQFF
.	TRBV5-5	.	TRBJ2-1	TGTGCCAGCAGCTTGGGACCACAAGAGCAGTTCTTC	CASSLGPQEQFF
.	TRBV4-3	once	TRBJ1-5	TGCGCCAGCAGCCAAGAATGGCAGGGGATCAATCAGCCCCAGCATTTT	CASSQEWQGINQPQHF
TRBD1	TRBV10-3	few	TRBJ1-3	TGTGCCATCAGTGAGTTCCAGGGGGCCTCCCCGGTGAACACCATATATTTT	CAISEFQGASPVNTIYF
TRBD2	TRBV6-1	.	TRBJ2-7	TGTGCCAGCAGTGAAGTGGGAGGGAGCTCCTACGAGCAGTACTTC	CASSEVGGSSYEQYF
.	TRBV5-1	.	TRBJ1-1	TGCGCCAGCAGCTTGGTGACCCAAAACACTGAAGCTTTCTTT	CASSLVTQNTEAFF
.	TRBV28	.	TRBJ2-1	TGTGCCAGCAGTGACGGGACACTTGGCGATGAGCAGTTCTTC	CASSDGTLGDEQFF
TRBD1	TRBV13	.	TRBJ2-7	TGTGCCAGCAGCTTTAACCGTGGACAGGGAGCCTACGAGCAGTACTTC	CASSFNRGQGAYEQYF
.	TRBV27	few	TRBJ2-7	TGTGCCAGCAGCTCAACAACAGGGTGGGGGCCCTACGAGCAGTACTTC	CASSSTTGWGPYEQYF
.	TRBV30	.	TRBJ1-3	TGTGCTTATTTGGGCGGAAACACCATATATTTT	CAYLGGNTIYF
TRBD2	TRBV29-1	.	TRBJ2-3	TGCAGCGTCCTTTCGACTAGCGGGAGGACAGATACGCAGTATTTT	CSVLSTSGRTDTQYF
.	TRBV7-9	.	TRBJ2-5	TGTGCCAGCAGCAGGCAGTATCAAGAGACCCAGTACTTC	CASSRQYQETQYF
.	TRBV29-1	.	TRBJ1-3	TGCAGCGTTGACCAGAACCTCTCTGGAAACACCATATATTTT	CSVDQNLSGNTIYF
TRBD2	TRBV29-1	once	TRBJ2-7	TGCAGCGCTACCTCCCGGGACGGGGGGTACGAGCAGTACTTC	CSATSRDGGYEQYF
TRBD2	TRBV4-1	once	TRBJ2-3	TGCGCCAGCAGCCAAGAGCCAGCGGGGGGAACAGATACGCAGTATTTT	CASSQEPAGGTDTQYF
TRBD2	TRBV2	.	TRBJ2-7	TGTGCCAGCAGTGTACTAGCGGGAGGCCCCTACGAGCAGTACTTC	CASSVLAGGPYEQYF